This T cell receptor (beta chain) appears in the sequencing data of a study of blood T cell repertoires in COVID-19. Study-level information: Acute-phase and convalescent COVID-19 samples originated in the United States, Italy and Spain.

Libraries were prepared by immunoSEQ multiplex PCR; TCRdb keeps only in-frame clonotypes and omits some of them. The sample lists roughly 180,000 clones, more than 70% occurring once. CDR1 is ENHRY, CDR2 SYGVKD, per germline. Trimming stripped 6 bases from V and 4 bases from J, with 18 bases between. This CDR3 has 15 residues. The specimen was peripheral blood. V gene TRBV10-3 combines with J gene TRBJ1-1; D remains ambiguous. The sequence was obtained from an elderly woman with active or convalescent COVID-19. The CDR3, as DNA: TGTGCCATCAGACGGAATAGGACTCCTGTCACTGAAGCTTTCTTT. This translates into CAIRRNRTPVTEAFF.